These T cell receptor beta chains were read from a single sample in a study of human T cells and chemical hapten exposure. TCRdb processed the RACE reads anew with MiXCR; each CDR3 protein has one entry. The table has about 70,000 distinct CDR3 sequences, around 6.5% seen once; the top ten hold around 3.4%. Material for sequencing was whole blood. The receptors stem from a female donor in good health. Some clones in this sample may be carry-over from other donors' samples. Each CDR3 is given with its conserved first and last residue. A D gene is named only where the DNA matches it firmly. The size field is filled for only some rows; it gives once, few, many or a size class.

>-|15|TRBV24-1|TRBJ2-1|many
TGTGCCACCAGTGATAAAAGGACAGACTGGAATGAGCAGTTCTTC
CATSDKRTDWNEQFF
>TRBD1|18|TRBV6-2/TRBV6-3|TRBJ2-6|many
TGTGCCAGCAGCTCTGACAGGGGGTTGATATCTGGGGCCAACGTCCTGACTTTC
CASSSDRGLISGANVLTF
>TRBD1|14|TRBV7-2|TRBJ2-3|few
TGTGCCAGCAGCTCAAGACAGGGATCAGATACGCAGTATTTT
CASSSRQGSDTQYF
>-|13|TRBV12-5|TRBJ2-6|many
TGTGCTAGTGGAGTCACTGGGGCCAACGTCCTGACTTTC
CASGVTGANVLTF
>TRBD1|15|TRBV15|TRBJ2-3|-
TGTGCCACCAGCAGGGACAGGGGAGGCACAGATACGCAGTATTTT
CATSRDRGGTDTQYF
>-|14|TRBV20-1|TRBJ2-2|few
TGCAGTGCTAGTCCCGATACGAACACCGGGGAGCTGTTTTTT
CSASPDTNTGELFF
>-|15|TRBV7-9|TRBJ1-1|-
TGTGCCAGCAGCTTAGAGGGGGAGACGGACACTGAAGCTTTCTTT
CASSLEGETDTEAFF
>TRBD2|16|TRBV5-4|TRBJ2-3|-
TGTGCCAGCAGCTTGGCCATGACTAGCGGCACAGATACGCAGTATTTT
CASSLAMTSGTDTQYF
>-|15|TRBV28|TRBJ2-1|-
TGTGCCAGCAGTTTATCACGAATAGGGGGGGGTGAGCAGTTCTTC
CASSLSRIGGGEQFF
>-|12|TRBV10-3|TRBJ1-1|few
TGTGCCATCGGGCCCCTGAACACTGAAGCTTTCTTT
CAIGPLNTEAFF
>-|14|TRBV15|TRBJ2-1|many
TGTGCCACCAGCAGAGATAGGCTAGCCAATGAGCAGTTCTTC
CATSRDRLANEQFF
>TRBD2|16|TRBV27|TRBJ2-2|-
TGTGCCAGCAGTCAACGGGCGGGAGGGCTCACCGGGGAGCTGTTTTTT
CASSQRAGGLTGELFF
>TRBD2|14|TRBV20-1|TRBJ2-1|many
TGCAGTGCCTATCAGGGACTAGATTATAATGAGCAGTTCTTC
CSAYQGLDYNEQFF
>-|13|TRBV12-3/TRBV12-4|TRBJ2-7|-
TGTGCCAGCAGTTTGGGGGGCTCCTACGAGCAGTACTTC
CASSLGGSYEQYF
>TRBD1|14|TRBV27|TRBJ1-1|few
TGTGCCAGCAGTTTGGGGACAGGGTGTGCTGAAGCTTTCTTT
CASSLGTGCAEAFF
>TRBD2|14|TRBV7-8|TRBJ2-4|-
TGTGCCAGCAGCTTCACTAGCGGGGAAAACATTCAGTACTTC
CASSFTSGENIQYF
>-|14|TRBV2|TRBJ2-3|many
TGTGCCAGCAAGGACGGACAAAACACAGATACGCAGTATTTT
CASKDGQNTDTQYF
>-|17|TRBV5-1|TRBJ1-1|few
TGCGCCAGCAGCTTGGTTAACGGGGCTCAAGGGAACACTGAAGCTTTCTTT
CASSLVNGAQGNTEAFF
>-|13|TRBV20-1|TRBJ1-3|many
TGCAGTGCTAGGAAGGGGAGAGGAAACACCATATATTTT
CSARKGRGNTIYF
>-|13|TRBV12-3/TRBV12-4|TRBJ1-5|many
TGTGCCAGCGGAACAGAGATGGGTCAGCCCCAGCATTTT
CASGTEMGQPQHF
>TRBD2|16|TRBV28|TRBJ2-5|few
TGTGCCAGCAGTTTATCCACTAGCGGGAGAGGAGAGACCCAGTACTTC
CASSLSTSGRGETQYF
>TRBD2|13|TRBV29-1|TRBJ2-1|many
TGCAGCGTACTAGCGGACCCCCTGTCGGAGCAGTTCTTC
CSVLADPLSEQFF
>TRBD1|15|TRBV5-1|TRBJ1-1|-
TGCGCCAGCAGCGCTAGGGGACAGACGAACACTGAAGCTTTCTTT
CASSARGQTNTEAFF
>-|16|TRBV4-2|TRBJ1-5|few
TGTGCCAGCAGCCAGGACCCGGGGGTTAGCAATCAGCCCCAGAATTTT
CASSQDPGVSNQPQNF
>-|10|TRBV18|TRBJ1-5|many
TGTGCAACCCGGGGGCGGCCCCAGCATTTT
CATRGRPQHF
>TRBD1|14|TRBV28|TRBJ1-2|few
TGTGCCAGCAGTCCGGGACAGGGTAACTATGGCTACACCTTC
CASSPGQGNYGYTF
>TRBD2|14|TRBV28|TRBJ2-7|few
TGTGCCAGCAGTCCCCAAGCGGGACGGTACGAGCAGTACTTC
CASSPQAGRYEQYF
>-|13|TRBV4-2|TRBJ2-1|-
TGTGCCAGCAGCCACGGCAGCTACAATGAGCAGTTCTTC
CASSHGSYNEQFF
>-|15|TRBV6-6|TRBJ2-7|-
TGTGCCAGCAGTCCCGAGGGACGGATCTCCTACGAGCAGTACTTC
CASSPEGRISYEQYF
>TRBD2|14|TRBV6-2/TRBV6-3|TRBJ2-1|many
TGTGCCAGCAGCCGCGGGAGGGCCTACAATGAGCAGTTCTTC
CASSRGRAYNEQFF
>TRBD2|14|TRBV20-1|TRBJ2-1|many
TGCAGTGCTAGAGATGGTTCGGGAGGTTATGAGCAGTTCTTC
CSARDGSGGYEQFF
>TRBD2|16|TRBV14|TRBJ2-1|-
TGTGCCAGCAGCTTAGGCTTAGCGGGAGTGGCCGATGAGCAGTTCTTC
CASSLGLAGVADEQFF
>-|14|TRBV28|TRBJ1-1|many
TGTGCCAGCAGTTTTCGGGGGGCGATCACTGAAGCTTTCTTT
CASSFRGAITEAFF